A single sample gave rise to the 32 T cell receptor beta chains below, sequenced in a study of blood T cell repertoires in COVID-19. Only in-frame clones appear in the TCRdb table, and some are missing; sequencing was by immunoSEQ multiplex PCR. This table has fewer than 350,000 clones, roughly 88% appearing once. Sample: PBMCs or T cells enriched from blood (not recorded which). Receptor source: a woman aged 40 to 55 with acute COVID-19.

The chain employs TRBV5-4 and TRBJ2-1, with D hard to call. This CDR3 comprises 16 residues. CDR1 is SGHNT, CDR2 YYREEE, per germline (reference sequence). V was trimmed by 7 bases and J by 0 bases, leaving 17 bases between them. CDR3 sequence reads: CASFSSGGTSYNEQFF. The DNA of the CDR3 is TGTGCCAGCTTCTCCTCTGGCGGAACCTCCTACAATGAGCAGTTCTTC.

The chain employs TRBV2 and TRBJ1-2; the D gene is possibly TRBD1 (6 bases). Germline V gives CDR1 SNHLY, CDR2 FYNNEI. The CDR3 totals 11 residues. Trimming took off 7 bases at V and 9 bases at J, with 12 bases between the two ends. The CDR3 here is CASTLQGRYTF. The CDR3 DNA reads TGTGCCAGCACACTACAGGGCCGCTACACCTTC.

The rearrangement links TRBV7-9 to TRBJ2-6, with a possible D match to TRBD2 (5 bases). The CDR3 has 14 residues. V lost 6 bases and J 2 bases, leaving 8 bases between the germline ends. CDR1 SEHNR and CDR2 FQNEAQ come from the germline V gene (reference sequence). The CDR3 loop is CASRWETGANVLTF. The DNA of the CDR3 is TGTGCCAGCAGATGGGAGACTGGGGCCAACGTCCTGACTTTC.

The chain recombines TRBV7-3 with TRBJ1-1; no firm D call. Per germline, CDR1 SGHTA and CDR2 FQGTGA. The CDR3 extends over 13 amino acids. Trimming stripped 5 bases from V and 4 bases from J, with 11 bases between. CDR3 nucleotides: TGTGCCAGCAGCAGAGGCGGCGGCACTGAAGCTTTCTTT. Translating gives CASSRGGGTEAFF. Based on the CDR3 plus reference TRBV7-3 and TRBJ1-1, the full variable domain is GAGVSQTPSNKVTEKGKYVELRCDPISGHTALYWYRQSLGQGPEFLIYFQGTGAADDSGLPNDRFFAVRPEGSVSTLKIQRTERGDSAVYLCASSRGGGTEAFFGQGTRLTVV.

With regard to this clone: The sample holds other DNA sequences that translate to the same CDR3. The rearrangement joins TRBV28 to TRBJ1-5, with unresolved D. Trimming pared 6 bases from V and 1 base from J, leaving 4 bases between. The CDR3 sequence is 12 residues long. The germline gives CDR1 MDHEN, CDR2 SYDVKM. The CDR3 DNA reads TGTGCCAGCAGGGGCAGCAATCAGCCCCAGCATTTT. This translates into CASRGSNQPQHF.

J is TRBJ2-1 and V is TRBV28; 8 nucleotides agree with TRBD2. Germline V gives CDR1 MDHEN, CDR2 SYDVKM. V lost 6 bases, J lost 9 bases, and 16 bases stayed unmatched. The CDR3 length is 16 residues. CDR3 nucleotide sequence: TGTGCCAGCAGACCTGACGGCGGCGGGGGGCAGGCTGAGCAGTTCTTC. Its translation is CASRPDGGGGQAEQFF.

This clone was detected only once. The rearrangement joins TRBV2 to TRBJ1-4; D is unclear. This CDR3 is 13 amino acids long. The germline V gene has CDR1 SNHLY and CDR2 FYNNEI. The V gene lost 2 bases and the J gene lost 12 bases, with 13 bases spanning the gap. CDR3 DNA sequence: TGTGCCAGCAGTGAAACCACCCCGGGTGAACTGTTTTTT. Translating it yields CASSETTPGELFF. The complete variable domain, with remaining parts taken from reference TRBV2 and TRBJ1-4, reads EPEVTQTPSHQVTQMGQEVILRCVPISNHLYFYWYRQILGQKVEFLVSFYNNEISEKSEIFDDQFSVERPDGSNFTLKIRSTKLEDSAMYFCASSETTPGELFFGSGTQLSVL.

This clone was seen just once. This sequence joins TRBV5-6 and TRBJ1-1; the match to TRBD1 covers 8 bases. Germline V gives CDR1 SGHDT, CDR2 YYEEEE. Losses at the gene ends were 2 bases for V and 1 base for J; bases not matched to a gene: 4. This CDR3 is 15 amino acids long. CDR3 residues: CASSFRTGRNTEAFF. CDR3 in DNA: TGTGCCAGCAGCTTCCGGACAGGGAGGAACACTGAAGCTTTCTTT.

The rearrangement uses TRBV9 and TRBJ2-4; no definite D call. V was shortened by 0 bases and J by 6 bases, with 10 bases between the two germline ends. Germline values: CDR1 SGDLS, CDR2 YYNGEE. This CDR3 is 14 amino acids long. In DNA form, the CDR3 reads TGTGCCAGCAGCGTAGACGGTCTCTTAAACATTCAGTACTTC. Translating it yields CASSVDGLLNIQYF.

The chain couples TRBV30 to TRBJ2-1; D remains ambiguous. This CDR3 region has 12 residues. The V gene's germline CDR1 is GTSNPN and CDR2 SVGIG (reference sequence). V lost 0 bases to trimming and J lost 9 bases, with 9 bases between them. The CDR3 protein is CAWSVAGGEQFF. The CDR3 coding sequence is TGTGCCTGGAGTGTCGCCGGCGGTGAGCAGTTCTTC.

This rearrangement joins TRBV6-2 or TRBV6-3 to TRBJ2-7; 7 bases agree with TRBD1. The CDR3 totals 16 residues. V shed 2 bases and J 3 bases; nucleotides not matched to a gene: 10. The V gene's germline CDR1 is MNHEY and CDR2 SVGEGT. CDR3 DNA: TGTGCCAGCAGTTACAATGTGCAGGGGGTTGACTACGAGCAGTACTTC. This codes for CASSYNVQGVDYEQYF.

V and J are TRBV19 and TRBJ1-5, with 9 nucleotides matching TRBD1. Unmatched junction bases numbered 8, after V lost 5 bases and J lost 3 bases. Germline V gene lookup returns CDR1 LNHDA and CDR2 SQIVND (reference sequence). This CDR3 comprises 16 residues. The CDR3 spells CASSPDRGGLNQPQHF. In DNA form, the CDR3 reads TGTGCCAGTAGTCCTGACAGGGGGGGACTCAATCAGCCCCAGCATTTT.

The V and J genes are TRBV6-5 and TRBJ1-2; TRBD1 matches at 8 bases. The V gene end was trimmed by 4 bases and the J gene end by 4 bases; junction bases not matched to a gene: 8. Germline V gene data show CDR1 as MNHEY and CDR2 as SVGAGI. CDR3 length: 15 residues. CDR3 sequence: CASSSFRGHGYGYTF. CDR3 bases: TGTGCCAGCAGTTCCTTCAGGGGGCACGGCTATGGCTACACCTTC.

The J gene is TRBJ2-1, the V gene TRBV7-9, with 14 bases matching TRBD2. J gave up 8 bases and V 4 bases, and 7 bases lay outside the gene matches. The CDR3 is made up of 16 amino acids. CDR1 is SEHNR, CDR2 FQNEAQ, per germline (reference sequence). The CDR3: CASSSKTSGRADEQFF. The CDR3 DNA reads TGTGCCAGCAGCTCGAAGACTAGCGGGAGGGCTGATGAGCAGTTCTTC.

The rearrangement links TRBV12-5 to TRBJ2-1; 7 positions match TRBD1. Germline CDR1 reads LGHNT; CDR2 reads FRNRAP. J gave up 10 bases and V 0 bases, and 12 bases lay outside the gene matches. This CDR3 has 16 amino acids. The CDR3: CASGLVRGLDIWEQFF. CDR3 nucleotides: TGTGCTAGTGGTTTGGTCAGGGGGTTAGATATATGGGAGCAGTTCTTC.

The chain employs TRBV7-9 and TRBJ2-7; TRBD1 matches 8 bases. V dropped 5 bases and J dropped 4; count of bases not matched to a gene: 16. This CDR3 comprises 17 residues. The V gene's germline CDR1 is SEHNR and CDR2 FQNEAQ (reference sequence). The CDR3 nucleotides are TGTGCCAGCAGCCCGACCGACAGGGGCCCCAGACGTTACGAGCAGTACTTC. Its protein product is CASSPTDRGPRRYEQYF.

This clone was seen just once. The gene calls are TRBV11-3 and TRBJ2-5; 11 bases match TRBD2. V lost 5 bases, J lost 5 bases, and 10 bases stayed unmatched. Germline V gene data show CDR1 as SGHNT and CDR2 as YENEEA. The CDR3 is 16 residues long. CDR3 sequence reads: CASSPTGLAERETQYF. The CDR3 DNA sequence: TGTGCCAGCAGCCCGACGGGACTAGCGGAGCGGGAGACCCAGTACTTC.

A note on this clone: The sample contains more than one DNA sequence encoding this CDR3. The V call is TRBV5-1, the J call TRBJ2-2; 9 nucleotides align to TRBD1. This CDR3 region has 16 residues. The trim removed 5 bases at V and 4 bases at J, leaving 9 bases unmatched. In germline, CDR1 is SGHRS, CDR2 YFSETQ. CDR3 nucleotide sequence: TGCGCCAGCAGATCTGGCGGGACAGGGACCACCGGGGAGCTGTTTTTT. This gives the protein CASRSGGTGTTGELFF.

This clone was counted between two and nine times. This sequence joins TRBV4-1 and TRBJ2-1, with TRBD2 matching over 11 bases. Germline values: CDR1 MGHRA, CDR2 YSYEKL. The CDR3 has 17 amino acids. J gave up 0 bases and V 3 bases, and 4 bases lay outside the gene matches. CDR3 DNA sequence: TGCGCCAGCAGCCATGGACTAGCGGGCAGCTCCTACAATGAGCAGTTCTTC. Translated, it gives CASSHGLAGSSYNEQFF.

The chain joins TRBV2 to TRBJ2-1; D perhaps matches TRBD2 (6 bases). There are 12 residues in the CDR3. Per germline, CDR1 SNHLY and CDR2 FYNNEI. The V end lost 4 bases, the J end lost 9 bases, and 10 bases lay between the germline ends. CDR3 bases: TGTGCCAGCAGTGGAGGAGGGATTGAGCAGTTCTTC. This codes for CASSGGGIEQFF.

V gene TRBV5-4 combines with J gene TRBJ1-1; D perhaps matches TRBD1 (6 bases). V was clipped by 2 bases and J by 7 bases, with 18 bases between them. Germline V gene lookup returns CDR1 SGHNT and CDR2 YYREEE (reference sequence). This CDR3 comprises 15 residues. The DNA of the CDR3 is TGTGCCAGCAGCTTAAGAAGAAGGGGGGGAGATGAAGCTTTCTTT. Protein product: CASSLRRRGGDEAFF.

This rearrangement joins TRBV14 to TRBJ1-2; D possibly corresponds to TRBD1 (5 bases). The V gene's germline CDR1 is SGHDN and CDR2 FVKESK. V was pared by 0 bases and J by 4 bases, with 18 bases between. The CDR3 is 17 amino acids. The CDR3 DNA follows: TGTGCCAGCAGCCAAGACCCCCTGGCCACAGGCACCTATGGCTACACCTTC. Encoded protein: CASSQDPLATGTYGYTF.

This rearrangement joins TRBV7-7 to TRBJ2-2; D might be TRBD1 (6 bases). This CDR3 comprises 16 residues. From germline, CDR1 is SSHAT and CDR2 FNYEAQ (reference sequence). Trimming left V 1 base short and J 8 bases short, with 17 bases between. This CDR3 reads CASSLGQRTVGGELFF. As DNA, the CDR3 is TGTGCCAGCAGCTTAGGTCAGAGGACAGTAGGAGGGGAGCTGTTTTTT.

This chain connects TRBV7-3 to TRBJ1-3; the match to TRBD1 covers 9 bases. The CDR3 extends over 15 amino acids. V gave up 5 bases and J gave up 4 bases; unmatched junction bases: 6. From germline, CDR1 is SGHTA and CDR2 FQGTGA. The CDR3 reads CASSPTGGLGNTIYF. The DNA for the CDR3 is TGTGCCAGCAGCCCAACAGGGGGCTTAGGAAACACCATATATTTT.

The CDR3 bases are TGTGCCAGCGCTCTAGCGGGAGGAGTACGAAATGAGCAGTTCTTC. Its translation is CASALAGGVRNEQFF. This chain joins TRBV28 and TRBJ2-1; 11 bases are shared with TRBD2. With V trimmed by 8 bases and J by 7 bases, 10 bases remained unmatched. The CDR3 length is 15 residues. CDR1 is MDHEN, CDR2 SYDVKM, per germline.

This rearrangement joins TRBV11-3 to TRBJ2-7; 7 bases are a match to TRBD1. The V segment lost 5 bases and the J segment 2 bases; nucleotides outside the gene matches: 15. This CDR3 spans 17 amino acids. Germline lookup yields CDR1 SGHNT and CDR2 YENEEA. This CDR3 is CASSPWDTTGVTYEQYF. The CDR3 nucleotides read TGTGCCAGCAGCCCCTGGGATACCACAGGGGTGACCTACGAGCAGTACTTC.

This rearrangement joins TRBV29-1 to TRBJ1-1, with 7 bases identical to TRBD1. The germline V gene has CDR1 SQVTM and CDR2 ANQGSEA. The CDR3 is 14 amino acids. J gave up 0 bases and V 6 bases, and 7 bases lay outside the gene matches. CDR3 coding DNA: TGCAGCGTCAGGACAGGCCCGGTGAACACTGAAGCTTTCTTT. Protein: CSVRTGPVNTEAFF. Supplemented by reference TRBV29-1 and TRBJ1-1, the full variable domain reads SAVISQKPSRDICQRGTSLTIQCQVDSQVTMMFWYRQQPGQSLTLIATANQGSEATYESGFVIDKFPISRPNLTFSTLTVSNMSPEDSSIYLCSVRTGPVNTEAFFGQGTRLTVV.

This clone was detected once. The CDR3 region has the DNA TGTGCCAGCAGCTTATGGGAACCAGGGGCTTCACCCCTCCACTTT. Protein: CASSLWEPGASPLHF. The V and J genes are TRBV7-9 and TRBJ1-6; possibly TRBD1 for D (6 bases). V was cut by 2 bases and J by 9 bases, with 14 bases left in between. The germline V gene has CDR1 SEHNR and CDR2 FQNEAQ (reference sequence). The CDR3 contains 15 residues.

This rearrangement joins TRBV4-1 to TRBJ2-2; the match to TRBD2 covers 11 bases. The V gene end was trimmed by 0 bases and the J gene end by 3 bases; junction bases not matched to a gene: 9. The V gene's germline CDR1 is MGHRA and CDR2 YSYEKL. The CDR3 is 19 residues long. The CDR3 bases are TGCGCCAGCAGCCAAGACCCGGCTACTAGCGGGAGATACACCGGGGAGCTGTTTTTT. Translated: CASSQDPATSGRYTGELFF.

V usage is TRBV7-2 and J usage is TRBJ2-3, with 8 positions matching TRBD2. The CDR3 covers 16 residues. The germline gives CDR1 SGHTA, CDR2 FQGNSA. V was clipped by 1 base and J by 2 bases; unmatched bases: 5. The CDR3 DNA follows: TGTGCCAGCAGCTTAGGGGTAGCGGGGTACACAGATACGCAGTATTTT. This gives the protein CASSLGVAGYTDTQYF.

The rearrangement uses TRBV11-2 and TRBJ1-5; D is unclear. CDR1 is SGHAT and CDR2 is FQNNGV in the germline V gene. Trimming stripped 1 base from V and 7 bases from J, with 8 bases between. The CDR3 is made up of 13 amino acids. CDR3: CASSLGFRQPQHF. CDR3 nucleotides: TGTGCCAGCAGCTTAGGCTTTCGGCAGCCCCAGCATTTT.

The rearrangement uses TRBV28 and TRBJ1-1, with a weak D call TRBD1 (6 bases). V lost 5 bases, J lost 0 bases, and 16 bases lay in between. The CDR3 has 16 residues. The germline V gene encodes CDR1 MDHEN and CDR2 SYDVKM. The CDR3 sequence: CASSNRVGSLNTEAFF. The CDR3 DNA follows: TGTGCCAGCAGTAACAGGGTGGGGTCCCTGAACACTGAAGCTTTCTTT.